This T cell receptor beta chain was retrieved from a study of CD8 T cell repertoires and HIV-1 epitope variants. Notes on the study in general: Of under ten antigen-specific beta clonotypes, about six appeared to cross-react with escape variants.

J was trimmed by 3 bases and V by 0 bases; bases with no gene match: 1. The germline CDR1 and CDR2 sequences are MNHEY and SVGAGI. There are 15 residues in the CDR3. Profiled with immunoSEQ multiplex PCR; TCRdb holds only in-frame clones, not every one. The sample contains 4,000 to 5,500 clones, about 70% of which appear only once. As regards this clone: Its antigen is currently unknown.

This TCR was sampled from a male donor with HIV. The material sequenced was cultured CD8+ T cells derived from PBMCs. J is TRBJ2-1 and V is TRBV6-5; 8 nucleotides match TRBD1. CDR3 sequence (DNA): TGTGCCAGCAGTTACTCGACAGGGGTCTACAATGAGCAGTTCTTC. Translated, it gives CASSYSTGVYNEQFF.